The 7 T cell receptor beta chains below come from one sample, sequenced in a study of blood T cell repertoires in COVID-19. Using immunoSEQ multiplex PCR, the repertoire was profiled, and TCRdb retains in-frame clones only, with some absent. The sample consists of around 38,000 clones, 80% to 90% of them appearing once. The sample taken for sequencing was peripheral blood. The origin of the receptors is a human donor in a cohort sampled during active COVID-19.

This clone was found once. This chain links TRBV10-1 with TRBJ2-7, with 11 bases lining up with TRBD2. This CDR3 has 13 amino acids. V lost 10 bases to trimming and J lost 6 bases; unmatched junction nucleotides: 8. Germline V gene lookup returns CDR1 WNHNN and CDR2 SYGVQD (reference sequence). DNA for the CDR3: TGCGCCACCTCAGCCGGGACTAGCGGCGAGCAGTACTTC. Translation gives CATSAGTSGEQYF.

In regard to this clone: Germline and junction disagree at one end, which may indicate a read error. This CDR3 is also generated by other DNA sequences in the sample. The CDR3 region is CASSFSQGRGNTIYF. The DNA for the CDR3 is TGTGCCAGTAGTTTTTCGCAGGGGCGAGGAAACACCATATATTTT. The chain recombines TRBV28 with TRBJ1-3; tentative D call: TRBD1 (6 bases). CDR1 is MDHEN and CDR2 is SYDVKM in the germline V gene. CDR3 length equals 15 residues. The variable domain in full, completed from reference TRBV28 and TRBJ1-3, reads DVKVTQSSRYLVKRTGEKVFLECVQDMDHENMFWYRQDPGLGLRLIYFSYDVKMKEKGDIPEGYSVSREKKERFSLILESASTNQTSMYLCASSFSQGRGNTIYFGEGSWLTVV.

This chain connects TRBV25-1 to TRBJ2-1; 7 bases map to TRBD1. The J segment lost 3 bases and the V segment lost 1 base, leaving 9 bases of the junction unmatched. Germline CDR1 MGHDK, CDR2 SYGVNS. This CDR3 comprises 17 residues. In DNA form, the CDR3 reads TGTGCCAGCAGTGAATTAGAAGGGGACAGAAACTACAATGAGCAGTTCTTC. Amino acids: CASSELEGDRNYNEQFF.

V and J are TRBV30 and TRBJ2-1; 9 bases map to TRBD2. V gave up 1 base and J gave up 15 bases; unmatched junction bases: 4. The CDR3 runs to 11 residues. Germline CDR1 is GTSNPN and CDR2 is SVGIG (reference sequence). DNA of the CDR3: TGTGCCTGGAGTGAAAGCGGGAGGACGTTCTTC. This encodes CAWSESGRTFF.

The chain employs TRBV6-5 and TRBJ1-1; D ambiguous. V was clipped by 7 bases and J by 7 bases, with 10 bases between them. This CDR3 comprises 11 residues. Germline CDR1 and CDR2: MNHEY and SVGAGI. CDR3 nucleotide sequence: TGTGCCAGCACCCGAGGGAGTGAAGCTTTCTTT. Its translation: CASTRGSEAFF.

The chain carries TRBV10-2 and TRBJ2-5; 8 nucleotides match TRBD2. Germline CDR1 WSHSY, CDR2 SAAADI. Trimming cost V 6 bases and J 4 bases; bases outside gene matches: 4. The CDR3 has 13 residues. The CDR3 nucleotides are TGCGCCAGCAGCGGGGGGGCTCTAGAGACCCAGTACTTC. This codes for CASSGGALETQYF.

The chain joins TRBV5-1 to TRBJ2-1; TRBD2 aligns across 16 bases. This CDR3 comprises 15 residues. Per germline, CDR1 SGHRS and CDR2 YFSETQ. Trimming took 4 bases from V and 10 from J; bases not matched to a gene: 5. The CDR3 here is CASSPMGLAGGEQFF. CDR3 sequence (DNA): TGCGCCAGCAGCCCGATGGGACTAGCGGGAGGGGAGCAGTTCTTC.